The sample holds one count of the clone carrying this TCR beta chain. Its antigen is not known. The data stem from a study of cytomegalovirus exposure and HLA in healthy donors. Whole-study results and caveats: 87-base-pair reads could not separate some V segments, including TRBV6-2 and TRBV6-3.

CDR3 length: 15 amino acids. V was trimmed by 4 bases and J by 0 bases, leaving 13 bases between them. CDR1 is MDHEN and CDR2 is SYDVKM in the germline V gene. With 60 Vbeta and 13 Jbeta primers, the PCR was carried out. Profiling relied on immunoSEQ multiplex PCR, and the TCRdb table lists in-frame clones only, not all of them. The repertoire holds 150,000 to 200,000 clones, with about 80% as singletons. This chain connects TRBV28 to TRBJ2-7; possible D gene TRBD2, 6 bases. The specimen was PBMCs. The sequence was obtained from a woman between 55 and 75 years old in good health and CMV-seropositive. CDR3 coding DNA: TGTGCCAGCAGTTCTAGCGCTCTTATCTCCTACGAGCAGTACTTC. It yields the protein CASSSSALISYEQYF. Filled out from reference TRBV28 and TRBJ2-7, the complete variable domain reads DVKVTQSSRYLVKRTGEKVFLECVQDMDHENMFWYRQDPGLGLRLIYFSYDVKMKEKGDIPEGYSVSREKKERFSLILESASTNQTSMYLCASSSSALISYEQYFGPGTRLTVT.